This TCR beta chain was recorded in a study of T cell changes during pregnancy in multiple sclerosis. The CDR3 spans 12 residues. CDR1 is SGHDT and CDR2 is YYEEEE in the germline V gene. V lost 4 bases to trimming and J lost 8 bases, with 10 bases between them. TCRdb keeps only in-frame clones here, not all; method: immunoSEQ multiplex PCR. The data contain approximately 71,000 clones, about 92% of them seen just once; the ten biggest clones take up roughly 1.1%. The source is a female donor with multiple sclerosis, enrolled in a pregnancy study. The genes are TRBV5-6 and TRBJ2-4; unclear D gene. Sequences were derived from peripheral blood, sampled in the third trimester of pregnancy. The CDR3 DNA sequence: TGTGCCAGCAGCCTACCAATGGACATTCAGTACTTC. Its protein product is CASSLPMDIQYF.